The source of this T cell receptor beta chain is a study of identifying expanded T cells in peripheral blood. Whole-study findings and limits: Over approximately two and four weeks, about 15 and 19 clones changed, versus roughly 1.1 between replicates. Across healthy donors, higher total template counts meant significantly greater approximately two-week count variance.

During the collection period, no donor immune events like infections were recorded. The assay was immunoSEQ multiplex PCR, and TCRdb's table has in-frame clones only and misses some. The table lists more than 85,000 clones, about 88% of them singletons. Trimming took off 7 bases at V and 1 base at J, with 13 bases between the two ends. Germline loops: CDR1 SNHLY, CDR2 FYNNEI. The CDR3 is 14 amino acids. Of note for this clone: Antigen specificity is unknown.

The sequence was collected from a person aged 18 to 70 in good health. V and J are TRBV2 and TRBJ1-1; TRBD1 might be the D (6 bases). The sample taken for sequencing was blood. The CDR3 coding sequence is TGTGCCAGCACTCTTGGGACACGGAACACTGAAGCTTTCTTT. It translates to CASTLGTRNTEAFF.